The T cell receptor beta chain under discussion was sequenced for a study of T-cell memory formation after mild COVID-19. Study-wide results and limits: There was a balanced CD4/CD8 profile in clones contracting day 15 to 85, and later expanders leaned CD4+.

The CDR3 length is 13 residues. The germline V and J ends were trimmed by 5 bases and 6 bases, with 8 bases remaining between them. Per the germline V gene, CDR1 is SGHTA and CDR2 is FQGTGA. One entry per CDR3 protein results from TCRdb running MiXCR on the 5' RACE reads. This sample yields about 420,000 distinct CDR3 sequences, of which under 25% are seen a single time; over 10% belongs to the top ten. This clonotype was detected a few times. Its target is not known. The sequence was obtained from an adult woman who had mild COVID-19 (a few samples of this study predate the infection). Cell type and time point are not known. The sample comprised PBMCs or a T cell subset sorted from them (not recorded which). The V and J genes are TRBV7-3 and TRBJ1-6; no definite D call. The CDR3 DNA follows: TGTGCCAGCAGCCCGGATCCTAATTCACCCCTCCACTTT. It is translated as CASSPDPNSPLHF.